Listed below are T cell receptor beta chains from one sample, sequenced in a study of cytomegalovirus exposure and HLA in healthy donors. The protocol was immunoSEQ multiplex PCR, while the TCRdb copy is restricted to in-frame clones and leaves out a portion. The sample lists some 180,000 clones; 77% were seen once. The specimen was PBMCs. Source of these receptors: a woman in her sixties in good health and CMV-seropositive. Both conserved end residues are part of each CDR3. D genes are given only for firm matches. Clone size, where shown, is once, few, many, or a class for clones that have expanded.

V: TRBV5-6
size: -
J: TRBJ1-2
D: TRBD1
CDR3: CASSLTGGGGYTF
DNA: TGTGCCAGCAGCCTAACAGGGGGCGGCGGCTACACCTTC

V: TRBV5-6
size: -
J: TRBJ1-6
D: TRBD1
CDR3: CASSLGQEGSPLHF
DNA: TGTGCCAGCAGCTTAGGACAGGAGGGTTCACCCCTCCACTTT

V: TRBV5-8
size: -
J: TRBJ1-2
D: TRBD1
CDR3: CASSLVAGTVYGYTF
DNA: TGTGCCAGCAGCTTGGTCGCCGGGACAGTCTATGGCTACACCTTC

V: TRBV29-1
size: -
J: TRBJ2-2
D: TRBD1
CDR3: CSADRGRGTGELFF
DNA: TGCAGCGCCGACAGGGGGCGCGGCACCGGGGAGCTGTTTTTT

V: TRBV4-2
size: -
J: TRBJ1-1
D: TRBD1
CDR3: CASSQVRGMNTEAFF
DNA: TGTGCCAGCAGCCAAGTCAGGGGGATGAACACTGAAGCTTTCTTT

V: TRBV6-1
size: few
J: TRBJ1-1
D: -
CDR3: CASLAGIRNTEAFF
DNA: TGTGCCAGCCTGGCAGGGATTAGAAACACTGAAGCTTTCTTT

V: TRBV6-5
size: once
J: TRBJ1-1
D: -
CDR3: CASHTASVSEAFF
DNA: TGTGCCAGCCATACCGCCTCTGTGAGTGAAGCTTTCTTT

V: TRBV4-1
size: -
J: TRBJ2-7
D: -
CDR3: CASSRQRGFNGYEQYF
DNA: TGCGCCAGCAGCCGCCAAAGGGGATTTAACGGGTACGAGCAGTACTTC

V: TRBV6-5
size: -
J: TRBJ2-7
D: TRBD2
CDR3: CASSYSLGGSYEQYF
DNA: TGTGCCAGCAGTTACTCTTTGGGGGGGAGCTACGAGCAGTACTTC

V: TRBV4-3
size: once
J: TRBJ2-4
D: -
CDR3: CASSRGGGRSIQYF
DNA: TGCGCCAGCAGCAGAGGGGGGGGAAGAAGCATTCAGTACTTC

V: TRBV21-1
size: -
J: TRBJ1-4
D: -
CDR3: CASSKREWTGENEKLFF
DNA: TGTGCCAGCAGCAAAAGAGAATGGACAGGGGAAAATGAAAAACTGTTTTTT

V: TRBV18
size: once
J: TRBJ2-7
D: TRBD2
CDR3: CASSPPGTRTHEQYF
DNA: TGTGCCAGCTCACCACCCGGGACTAGAACCCACGAGCAGTACTTC

V: TRBV7-9
size: -
J: TRBJ2-7
D: -
CDR3: CASSPIGKGPLYEQYF
DNA: TGTGCCAGCAGCCCAATAGGAAAGGGGCCTCTCTACGAGCAGTACTTC

V: TRBV6-1
size: -
J: TRBJ1-1
D: TRBD1
CDR3: CASKLGQLNTEAFF
DNA: TGTGCCAGCAAGTTGGGACAGTTGAACACTGAAGCTTTCTTT

V: TRBV28
size: -
J: TRBJ1-5
D: TRBD1
CDR3: CASSLLQGSNQPQHF
DNA: TGTGCCAGCAGTTTACTACAGGGGTCCAATCAGCCCCAGCATTTT

V: TRBV7-2
size: -
J: TRBJ2-2
D: TRBD2
CDR3: CASSPGGDTGELFF
DNA: TGTGCCAGCAGCCCCGGGGGGGACACCGGGGAGCTGTTTTTT

V: TRBV19
size: -
J: TRBJ1-6
D: -
CDR3: CASSILELNSPLHF
DNA: TGTGCCAGTAGTATCCTAGAATTAAATTCACCCCTCCACTTT

V: TRBV19
size: -
J: TRBJ2-1
D: TRBD1
CDR3: CASSRQGNSYNEQFF
DNA: TGTGCCAGTAGTAGACAGGGGAACTCCTACAATGAGCAGTTCTTC

V: TRBV7-8
size: few
J: TRBJ2-5
D: -
CDR3: CASSIRRETQYF
DNA: TGTGCCAGCAGCATCAGGAGGGAGACCCAGTACTTC

V: TRBV25-1
size: -
J: TRBJ2-3
D: -
CDR3: CASSEFLGYHTDTQYF
DNA: TGTGCCAGCAGTGAATTCTTGGGCTACCATACAGATACGCAGTATTTT

V: TRBV6-1
size: -
J: TRBJ1-2
D: TRBD1
CDR3: CATITGGTGDGYTF
DNA: TGTGCCACCATCACCGGGGGTACAGGGGATGGCTACACCTTC

V: TRBV5-6
size: -
J: TRBJ2-2
D: -
CDR3: CASSFQGTGELFF
DNA: TGTGCCAGCAGCTTTCAGGGGACCGGGGAGCTGTTTTTT

V: TRBV4-3
size: -
J: TRBJ2-7
D: TRBD2
CDR3: CASSQASGGGGGEQYF
DNA: TGCGCCAGCAGCCAAGCTAGCGGGGGCGGGGGAGGAGAGCAGTACTTC

V: TRBV18
size: few
J: TRBJ2-7
D: -
CDR3: CASSPNPFEQYF
DNA: TGTGCCAGCTCACCGAACCCGTTCGAGCAGTACTTC

V: TRBV4-3
size: few
J: TRBJ2-1
D: TRBD2
CDR3: CASSPTSGFYNEQFF
DNA: TGCGCCAGCAGCCCGACTAGCGGGTTTTACAATGAGCAGTTCTTC

V: TRBV7-9
size: few
J: TRBJ1-4
D: -
CDR3: CASSLEGSGEKLFF
DNA: TGTGCCAGCAGCTTAGAAGGGAGTGGGGAAAAACTGTTTTTT

V: TRBV6-6
size: -
J: TRBJ1-2
D: -
CDR3: CASSYPNTGNTF
DNA: TGTGCCAGCAGTTACCCAAACACGGGGAACACCTTC